Listed below are T cell receptor beta chains from one sample, sequenced in a study of T cell responses to AZD1222 COVID-19 vaccine. Assay: immunoSEQ multiplex PCR; the TCRdb copy retains only in-frame clones and omits some. The profile covers 55,000 to 65,000 clones, with about 85% appearing a single time and roughly 19% taken by the ten largest. The sample here was peripheral blood, taken on day 0 of AZD1222 vaccination. These receptors were collected from an adult in good health. CDR3s include the opening cysteine and the closing phenylalanine or tryptophan. A D gene is named only where the DNA matches it firmly. The size of a clone is reported for some rows only, either as once, few or many, or as a class for expanded clones.

V: TRBV30; D: NA; J: TRBJ2-7; size: NA; CDR3: CAGRDGSSYEQYF; DNA: TGTGCCGGACGGGACGGGTCCTCCTACGAGCAGTACTTC
V: TRBV27; D: TRBD1; J: TRBJ1-6; size: NA; CDR3: CASRLLRGSPLHF; DNA: TGTGCCAGCAGACTCCTCAGGGGGTCACCCCTCCACTTT
V: TRBV30; D: NA; J: TRBJ1-1; size: NA; CDR3: CAWNRYPNTEAFF; DNA: TGTGCCTGGAACCGGTACCCAAACACTGAAGCTTTCTTT
V: TRBV27; D: TRBD1; J: TRBJ1-1; size: medium-sized; CDR3: CASVTGLNEAFF; DNA: TGTGCCAGCGTGACAGGGCTAAATGAAGCTTTCTTT
V: TRBV12-3/TRBV12-4; D: NA; J: TRBJ2-3; size: NA; CDR3: CASSEYGEDTQYF; DNA: TGTGCCAGCAGTGAATACGGGGAAGATACGCAGTATTTT
V: TRBV5-6; D: NA; J: TRBJ2-7; size: NA; CDR3: CASSYSYEQYF; DNA: TGTGCCAGCAGCTACTCCTACGAGCAGTACTTC
V: TRBV7-9; D: NA; J: TRBJ2-1; size: NA; CDR3: CASSLSGGAYNEQFF; DNA: TGTGCCAGCAGCTTAAGCGGCGGGGCCTACAATGAGCAGTTCTTC
V: TRBV27; D: NA; J: TRBJ1-6; size: NA; CDR3: CASSFSAATHNSPLHF; DNA: TGTGCCAGCAGTTTTTCCGCGGCTACTCATAATTCACCCCTCCACTTT
V: TRBV7-8; D: TRBD2; J: TRBJ2-6; size: few; CDR3: CASSLAISGGASGANVLTF; DNA: TGTGCCAGCAGCTTAGCTATTAGCGGGGGGGCGTCTGGGGCCAACGTCCTGACTTTC
V: TRBV13; D: NA; J: TRBJ1-1; size: NA; CDR3: CASRAVGDTEAFF; DNA: TGTGCCAGCAGGGCAGTGGGGGACACTGAAGCTTTCTTT
V: TRBV15; D: NA; J: TRBJ1-5; size: NA; CDR3: CATSRDADSQPQHF; DNA: TGTGCCACCAGCAGAGACGCAGATTCTCAGCCCCAGCATTTT
V: TRBV12-5; D: TRBD1; J: TRBJ1-1; size: NA; CDR3: CASGLLPKTGMTEAFF; DNA: TGTGCTAGTGGTTTGCTCCCTAAGACAGGGATGACTGAAGCTTTCTTT
V: TRBV15; D: NA; J: TRBJ2-3; size: NA; CDR3: CATSRDRHTQYF; DNA: TGTGCCACCAGCAGAGATCGACATACGCAGTATTTT
V: TRBV6-1; D: TRBD1; J: TRBJ1-5; size: NA; CDR3: CASRRDSGSNQPQHF; DNA: TGTGCCAGCAGGCGGGACAGCGGCAGCAATCAGCCCCAGCATTTT
V: TRBV5-6; D: TRBD1; J: TRBJ2-7; size: NA; CDR3: CASSEAGTGNDYEQYF; DNA: TGTGCCAGCAGCGAGGCCGGGACAGGGAATGACTACGAGCAGTACTTC
V: TRBV27; D: NA; J: TRBJ2-3; size: NA; CDR3: CASSLRGPRTDTQYF; DNA: TGTGCCAGCAGTTTACGGGGACCGCGCACAGATACGCAGTATTTT
V: TRBV27; D: NA; J: TRBJ2-1; size: NA; CDR3: CASSLTWLRGAYNEQFF; DNA: TGTGCCAGCAGTTTAACCTGGCTCAGGGGGGCCTACAATGAGCAGTTCTTC
V: TRBV6-5; D: NA; J: TRBJ1-5; size: NA; CDR3: CASSSVTPTSNQPQHF; DNA: TGTGCCAGCAGTTCCGTTACCCCGACTAGCAATCAGCCCCAGCATTTT